This TCR beta chain emerged from a study of beta chain features in type 1 diabetes. Study details: No age, gender or cell yield differences were seen between patients and healthy donors. All samples combined gave about 100 million sorted cells for examination. Whole-study findings and limits: PCR, the amplification step, might favor shorter templates, equally in patients and controls.

Between the trimmed V and J ends, which lost 3 bases and 1 base, there was a span of 9 bases. The CDR3 has 14 amino acids. Per germline, CDR1 SGHTA and CDR2 FQGNSA. The investigators reverse transcribed all of the isolated RNA, so they sequenced expressed TCRB transcripts. Repertoires were generated with immunoSEQ multiplex PCR, while TCRdb's copy carries only in-frame clones and drops some. The table shows about 140,000 clones, with roughly 9.7% occurring only once. Details on this clone: Its antigen is undetermined.

Sequencing was performed on central memory CD4+ T cells from blood. The clonotype comes from a woman in her thirties or forties in good health. This chain uses TRBV7-2 with TRBJ1-1; D possibly corresponds to TRBD1 (6 bases). The CDR3 reads CASSLQGRNTEAFF. CDR3 bases: TGTGCCAGCAGCTTGCAGGGGAGGAACACTGAAGCTTTCTTT.